This T cell receptor beta chain was captured in a study of follicular helper T cells after annual influenza vaccination. This clone appeared once. TCRdb keeps only in-frame clones here, not all; method: immunoSEQ multiplex PCR. The data show 9,500 to 11,000 clones, around 81% seen once. Time point in this sample: 2014-2015 season, 7 days after vaccination. This TCR was sampled from an adult who received the influenza vaccine. Specimen: CXCR5- memory CD4+ T cells sorted from blood, collected 7 days after influenza vaccination.

DNA of the CDR3: TGCAGTGCAACCGACTACGAGCAGTACTTC. It yields the protein CSATDYEQYF. The V call is TRBV20-1, the J call TRBJ2-7; no firm D call. Trimming pared 6 bases from V and 3 bases from J, leaving 6 bases between. Per germline, CDR1 DFQATT and CDR2 SNEGSKA (reference sequence). The CDR3 contains 10 residues.